This T cell receptor beta chain was recorded in a study of cytomegalovirus exposure and HLA in healthy donors. Study-wide findings and caveats: Prediction of most subjects' HLA-A and HLA-B alleles by TCR beta sequences was reportedly accurate. Most of the TCR beta V segments (in an earlier analysis) were productive either about 87% or about 30% of the time. A later analysis found TCR association rates differed by HLA locus, highest for DRB1 and lowest for HLA-C. Reportedly, fewer N-insertions than the 666-donor mean appeared in an Asian-associated ancestry cluster in a later analysis.

A multiplex PCR was run with 60 Vbeta primers and 13 Jbeta primers. Libraries were prepared by immunoSEQ multiplex PCR; TCRdb keeps only in-frame clonotypes and omits some of them. The sample includes just under 150,000 clones, approximately 79% of them seen just once. In regard to this clone: What it recognizes is unknown.

Germline V CDR1 and CDR2: SGHAT, FQNNGV. The V end was cut by 2 bases, the J end by 0 bases, with 11 bases between. The CDR3 loop spans 16 amino acids. Sequencing was performed on PBMCs. The TCR comes from a woman in her twenties or thirties in good health and CMV-seronegative. The V call is TRBV11-2, the J call TRBJ1-3; maybe TRBD1 (6 bases). Here the CDR3 reads CASSLTTGLSGNTIYF. CDR3 nucleotides: TGTGCCAGCAGCTTAACGACAGGACTCTCTGGAAACACCATATATTTT.